The 10 T cell receptor beta chains given below trace back to one sample, sequenced in a study of cytomegalovirus exposure and HLA in healthy donors. Use of 60 Vbeta and 13 Jbeta primers characterized the PCR. TCRdb's table, derived via immunoSEQ multiplex PCR, lists solely in-frame clones and lacks some. In the table there are under 200,000 clones, roughly 80% of which are singletons. Source material: PBMCs. Receptors originate from a woman aged 45 to 65 in good health and CMV-seronegative.

The rearrangement joins TRBV15 to TRBJ2-1; tentatively, D is TRBD1 (6 bases). Germline loops: CDR1 LNHNV, CDR2 YYDKDF (reference sequence). The CDR3 totals 15 residues. V was shortened by 0 bases and J by 9 bases, with 15 bases between the two germline ends. CDR3 region: CATSREPAQGGEQFF. The CDR3 region has the DNA TGTGCCACCAGCAGAGAACCCGCCCAAGGGGGTGAGCAGTTCTTC.

The genes are TRBV9 and TRBJ2-3, with 7 bases matching TRBD2. The germline gives CDR1 SGDLS, CDR2 YYNGEE. Trimming at V came to 4 bases and at J to 2 bases, leaving 4 bases not matched to a gene. This CDR3 region has 14 residues. DNA of the CDR3: TGTGCCAGCAGCCCCCGGGGGGACACAGATACGCAGTATTTT. This encodes CASSPRGDTDTQYF.

The V and J genes are TRBV15 and TRBJ2-7; possible D gene TRBD2, 6 bases. V was pared by 0 bases and J by 2 bases, with 17 bases between. Germline V gene lookup returns CDR1 LNHNV and CDR2 YYDKDF (reference sequence). CDR3 size: 17 residues. CDR3 loop: CATSREAGGANTYEQYF. The CDR3 nucleotides are TGTGCCACCAGCAGAGAGGCGGGCGGGGCCAACACCTACGAGCAGTACTTC.

J is TRBJ2-3 and V is TRBV27, with D maybe TRBD2 (6 bases). The CDR3 runs 16 residues. V lost 4 bases and J lost 0, with 14 bases in between. CDR1 is MNHEY, CDR2 SMNVEV, per germline (reference sequence). CDR3 nucleotide sequence: TGTGCCAGCAGTTCAGGCGCGGGGACTAGCACAGATACGCAGTATTTT. Its translation is CASSSGAGTSTDTQYF.

Here the CDR3 DNA reads TGTGCCATCAGCTCTGACAGGGCCTATGGCTACACCTTC. Amino acids: CAISSDRAYGYTF. The chain recombines TRBV10-3 with TRBJ1-2; 7 nucleotides agree with TRBD1. Germline assignment: CDR1 ENHRY and CDR2 SYGVKD. V shed 6 bases and J 4 bases; nucleotides not matched to a gene: 5. This CDR3 comprises 13 residues.

V usage is TRBV6-5 and J usage is TRBJ2-1, with D perhaps TRBD2 (7 bases). Germline V gives CDR1 MNHEY, CDR2 SVGAGI. The germline V and J ends were trimmed by 2 bases and 8 bases, with 10 bases remaining between them. This CDR3 contains 13 residues. The CDR3 nucleotides read TGTGCCAGCAGTTACGGGGGGGCTTATGAGCAGTTCTTC. Protein product: CASSYGGAYEQFF.

DNA of the CDR3: TGTGCCATCAGTGAAGGTAGCGGGGGAGCGTTACCCGGGGAGCTGTTTTTT. Translation: CAISEGSGGALPGELFF. The chain links TRBV10-3 to TRBJ2-2, with TRBD2 matching 9 bases. Germline CDR1 is ENHRY and CDR2 is SYGVKD. J lost 6 bases, V lost 3 bases, and 11 bases had no gene match. This CDR3 has 17 residues.

J is TRBJ2-7 and V is TRBV27; 7 nucleotides align to TRBD1. V dropped 3 bases and J dropped 2; count of bases not matched to a gene: 4. CDR3 length: 14 residues. Germline V gene sequence: CDR1 MNHEY, CDR2 SMNVEV (reference sequence). The CDR3 sequence is CASSFTGETYEQYF. CDR3 in DNA: TGTGCCAGCAGTTTCACAGGGGAAACCTACGAGCAGTACTTC.

The chain carries TRBV10-3 and TRBJ2-5; TRBD2 matches at 9 bases. This CDR3 is 14 amino acids long. CDR1 and CDR2 from the germline V gene are ENHRY and SYGVKD. With V trimmed by 5 bases and J by 2 bases, 3 bases remained unmatched. The CDR3 loop is CAISQSGGQETQYF. The CDR3 DNA reads TGTGCCATCAGTCAAAGCGGGGGGCAAGAGACCCAGTACTTC.

This clone was found a few times. The V and J genes are TRBV9 and TRBJ2-1; 9 bases map to TRBD2. V was pared by 0 bases and J by 9 bases, with 10 bases of the junction left unmatched. CDR3 length: 16 amino acids. CDR1 and CDR2 from the germline V gene are SGDLS and YYNGEE. CDR3 in DNA: TGTGCCAGCAGCGTAGTGGCTCGAGCGGGGGGAGGTGAGCAGTTCTTC. This codes for CASSVVARAGGGEQFF.